This TCR beta chain was captured by sequencing in a study of post-analysis software for immune sequencing data. Study information: Courses of disease covered relapsing-remitting, secondary progressive and progressive-relapsing multiple sclerosis.

General study results and limits: Versus controls, multiple sclerosis patients showed significantly lower diversity (normalized Chao1). Included in a set of roughly five TRBV segments more frequent in patients than controls were TRBV5-6, TRBV5-1 and TRBV20-1.

The library was made from cDNA and included unique molecular identifiers. The authors obtained roughly 550,000 cDNA molecules from about 0.94 to 9.7 million T cells. TCRdb reanalysed the PCR reads using MiXCR and keeps one entry per CDR3 protein. Of 740,000 or so distinct CDR3 sequences listed, under 70% are singletons. Germline V gives CDR1 MRHNA, CDR2 SNTAGT. Germline trimming cut 6 bases from V and 3 bases from J; bases unmatched to any gene: 8. This CDR3 region has 15 residues. This clonotype was picked up a small number of times. Its target is unknown. This chain joins TRBV6-4 and TRBJ2-3, with 8 bases that match TRBD1. Sequenced: blood. This sequence was found in a girl under 18 with multiple sclerosis. CDR3 loop: CASSTDRAPTDTQYF. In nucleotides, the CDR3 is TGTGCCAGCAGCACGGACAGGGCCCCTACAGATACGCAGTATTTT.